This is a list of T cell receptor beta chains from one sample in a study of T cells in Graves' hyperthyroidism and ophthalmopathy. Each CDR3 protein gets one entry after TCRdb re-called the multiplex PCR reads with MiXCR. The table records 500,000 to 750,000 distinct CDR3 sequences, more than 15% of them present only once. Material for sequencing was blood. The receptor set was obtained from a woman in her 30s with Graves' hyperthyroidism. Each CDR3 is given with its conserved first and last residue. The D gene is left open where the match is weak. Not every row has a clone size; where given, it reads once, few, many or a size class.

CDR3 DNA	CDR3 protein	clone size	D gene	V gene	J gene
TGTGCCAGCAGCTTAGCGTCGGGACAGGGCTCCGAGCAGTACTTC	CASSLASGQGSEQYF	many	TRBD1	TRBV11-2	TRBJ2-7
TGCGCCAGCAGCCCGGGACTAGCGGGAGTATGGGAGCAGTTCTTC	CASSPGLAGVWEQFF	many	TRBD2	TRBV5-1	TRBJ2-1
TGTGCCAGCAGTGACCGGGGACAGCACAATGAGCAGTTCTTC	CASSDRGQHNEQFF	many	TRBD1	TRBV6-1	TRBJ2-1
TGCAGTGCCACTCGTCAAACGGGTGAGCAGTTCTTC	CSATRQTGEQFF	NA	NA	TRBV20-1	TRBJ2-1
TGCGCCAGCAGCTTGGAGGTAGCGGGTGAGCAGTTCTTC	CASSLEVAGEQFF	many	TRBD2	TRBV5-1	TRBJ2-1
TGTGCCAGCACCAGTAGGGGGTCGGGCGGCTACACCTTC	CASTSRGSGGYTF	many	NA	TRBV28	TRBJ1-2
TGTGCCAGCAGTTTATCCGGAGGGACAATCAATTCACCCCTCCACTTT	CASSLSGGTINSPLHF	NA	NA	TRBV27	TRBJ1-6
TGTGCCAGCAGCTTAATGGGGAAATGGGTTCGCGAGCAGTACTTC	CASSLMGKWVREQYF	NA	NA	TRBV7-3	TRBJ2-7
TGCAGTGCTAGAGATGCCGGGGAGGGTACCCTCTACGAGCAGTACTTC	CSARDAGEGTLYEQYF	many	TRBD2	TRBV20-1	TRBJ2-7
TGTGCCAGCAGCGGAACTTCTAGCGGCTACGAGCAGTACTTC	CASSGTSSGYEQYF	few	TRBD2	TRBV7-2	TRBJ2-7
TGTGCCAGCAGCTTCTGGCGACCGGCCCTCTCCTACGAGCAGTACTTC	CASSFWRPALSYEQYF	NA	NA	TRBV5-6	TRBJ2-7
TGTGCCAGCTCCGAGCGGGAGGCCCAAGAGGCCCAGTACTTC	CASSEREAQEAQYF	NA	TRBD2	TRBV6-2/TRBV6-3	TRBJ2-5
TGTGCCAGCAGTTTATTTCCCCGGGGAAATGGAAACACCATATATTTT	CASSLFPRGNGNTIYF	few	NA	TRBV12-3/TRBV12-4	TRBJ1-3